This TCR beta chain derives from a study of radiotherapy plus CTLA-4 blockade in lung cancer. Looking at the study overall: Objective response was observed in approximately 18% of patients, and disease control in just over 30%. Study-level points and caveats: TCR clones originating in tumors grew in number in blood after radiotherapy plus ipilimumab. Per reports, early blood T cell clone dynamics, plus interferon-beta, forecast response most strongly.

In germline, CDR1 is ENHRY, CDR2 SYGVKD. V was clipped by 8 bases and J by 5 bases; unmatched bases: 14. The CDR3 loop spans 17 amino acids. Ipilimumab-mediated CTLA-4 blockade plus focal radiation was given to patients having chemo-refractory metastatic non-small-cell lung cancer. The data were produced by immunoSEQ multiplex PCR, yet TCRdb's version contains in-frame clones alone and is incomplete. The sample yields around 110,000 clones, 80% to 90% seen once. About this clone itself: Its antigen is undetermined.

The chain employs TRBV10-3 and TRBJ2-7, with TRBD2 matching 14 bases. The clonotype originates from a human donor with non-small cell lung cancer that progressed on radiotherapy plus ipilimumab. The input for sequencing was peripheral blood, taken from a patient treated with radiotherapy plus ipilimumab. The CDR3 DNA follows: TGTGCCATCCGGGGGCCGGGACTAGCGGGAGTAGTCCACGAGCAGTACTTC. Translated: CAIRGPGLAGVVHEQYF.